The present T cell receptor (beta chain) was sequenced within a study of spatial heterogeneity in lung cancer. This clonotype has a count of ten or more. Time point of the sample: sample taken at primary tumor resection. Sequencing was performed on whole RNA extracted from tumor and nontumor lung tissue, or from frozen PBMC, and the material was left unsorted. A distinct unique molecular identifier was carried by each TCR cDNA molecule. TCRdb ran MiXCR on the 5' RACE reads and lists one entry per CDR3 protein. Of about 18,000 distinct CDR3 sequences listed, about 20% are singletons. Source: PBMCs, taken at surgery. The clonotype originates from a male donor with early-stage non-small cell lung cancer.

CDR3 bases: TGCGCCAGCAGCTTGGCCATGGCTAGCAACACCGGGGAGCTGTTTTTT. Amino acids: CASSLAMASNTGELFF. This rearrangement joins TRBV5-1 to TRBJ2-2; tentative D call: TRBD2 (5 bases). The CDR3 has 16 residues. The V gene lost 0 bases and the J gene lost 2 bases, with 11 bases spanning the gap. The germline V gene has CDR1 SGHRS and CDR2 YFSETQ.